This TCR beta chain was sequenced during a study of T cells of healthy individuals (dated by TCRdb to 2016 to 2019). Note on this clonotype: Its antigen remains undetermined. The sample holds no much larger clone one base away, and base qualities are not on file.

The library was produced with 5' RACE. The sequencer was an Illumina MiSeq. The raw public reads went through TCRdb reprocessing: fastp at Q25, MiXCR clone calling, in-frame beta chains kept. Each CDR3 protein gets just one entry, which takes the most common genes and DNA from the rows behind it. In this sample the table shows about 82,000 distinct CDR3 sequences, roughly 5% of which occur a single time. 7.5% of the sample goes to the ten largest clones. From the cysteine up to the phenylalanine, the CDR3 has a length of 15 residues. Only CDR3 DNA remains: 45 bases, in frame from the first base. V loses 0 bases, J loses 5 bases, and the germline ends lie 16 bases apart. According to the germline V gene, CDR1 reads SQVTM and CDR2 reads ANQGSEA.

The chain uses TRBV29-1 and TRBJ1-2; the D gene remains uncertain. This receptor was obtained from a female donor in good health. The sequenced DNA is TGCAGCGTTGAAGATCGGCAAAGCGGGGAGTATGGCTACACCTTC. It is translated as CSVEDRQSGEYGYTF.